Below are 32 T cell receptor beta chains sequenced from a single sample in a study of T cells in narcolepsy. Using immunoSEQ multiplex PCR, the repertoire was profiled, and TCRdb retains in-frame clones only, with some absent. Counted here are roughly 35,000 clones, over 80% occurring once; the ten biggest clones make up about 1%. The sample taken for sequencing was memory (CD45RA-) CD4+ T cells from blood. The receptors stem from a human donor in good health.

The chain joins TRBV18 to TRBJ2-5; D gene uncertain. Germline V gives CDR1 KGHSH, CDR2 LQKENI. Deletions cut 6 bases from V and 1 base from J, with 9 bases between. The CDR3 has 13 amino acids. The CDR3 DNA reads TGTGCCAGCTCCTACCAGGCCCAAGAGACCCAGTACTTC. This encodes CASSYQAQETQYF. Full variable domain (outside the CDR3, taken from reference TRBV18 and TRBJ2-5): NAGVMQNPRHLVRRRGQEARLRCSPMKGHSHVYWYRQLPEEGLKFMVYLQKENIIDESGMPKERFSAEFPKEGPSILRIQQVVRGDSAAYFCASSYQAQETQYFGPGTRLLVL.

This chain links TRBV29-1 with TRBJ1-1; no definite D call. Germline CDR1 SQVTM, CDR2 ANQGSEA. The CDR3 has 12 residues. Between the trimmed V and J ends, which lost 6 bases and 2 bases, there was a span of 10 bases. The CDR3 sequence is CSVDVQNTEAFF. Written as DNA, the CDR3 is TGCAGCGTGGATGTACAAAACACTGAAGCTTTCTTT.

The sample holds one count of this clone. This chain connects TRBV7-8 to TRBJ2-5; D is uncertain. Looked up from germline, CDR1 is SGHVS and CDR2 is FQNEAQ. The length of the CDR3 is 13 residues. Trimming took off 5 bases at V and 2 bases at J, with 9 bases between the two ends. The CDR3 DNA follows: TGTGCCAGCAGCCGACGAGGTCAAGAGACCCAGTACTTC. Translated: CASSRRGQETQYF. The complete variable domain, with remaining parts taken from reference TRBV7-8 and TRBJ2-5, reads GAGVSQSPRYKVAKRGQDVALRCDPISGHVSLFWYQQALGQGPEFLTYFQNEAQLDKSGLPSDRFFAERPEGSVSTLKIQRTQQEDSAVYLCASSRRGQETQYFGPGTRLLVL.

This chain links TRBV7-9 with TRBJ2-1, with 10 nucleotides matching TRBD2. The CDR3 loop spans 16 amino acids. J gave up 4 bases and V 3 bases, and 6 bases lay outside the gene matches. Germline-derived CDR1 and CDR2 are SEHNR and FQNEAQ (reference sequence). In DNA, the CDR3 is TGTGCCAGCAGCTTCGCAGGACTAGCGGTATACAATGAGCAGTTCTTC. This translates into CASSFAGLAVYNEQFF. Variable domain in full (rest from reference TRBV7-9 and TRBJ2-1): DTGVSQNPRHKITKRGQNVTFRCDPISEHNRLYWYRQTLGQGPEFLTYFQNEAQLEKSRLLSDRFSAERPKGSFSTLEIQRTEQGDSAMYLCASSFAGLAVYNEQFFGPGTRLTVL.

This clone was counted only a few times. This chain uses TRBV7-2 with TRBJ2-3, with 11 bases aligning to TRBD2. The junction had 15 bases not matched to a gene; V was cut back by 4 bases and J by 3 bases. In germline, CDR1 is SGHTA, CDR2 FQGNSA. The CDR3 is 19 residues long. In nucleotides, the CDR3 is TGTGCCAGCAGCTCCGGGTACCTTAGCGGGAGGGCTCGAACAGATACGCAGTATTTT. As protein: CASSSGYLSGRARTDTQYF.

The rearrangement uses TRBV7-2 and TRBJ2-7; D is perhaps TRBD2 (5 bases). The CDR3 is 15 amino acids. Germline assignment: CDR1 SGHTA and CDR2 FQGNSA. Between the trimmed V and J ends, which lost 4 bases and 2 bases, there was a span of 15 bases. In DNA, the CDR3 is TGTGCCAGCAGCTCCCGGGCCACCGGGACCTACGAGCAGTACTTC. Protein: CASSSRATGTYEQYF.

V gene TRBV6-1 combines with J gene TRBJ2-1; a possible D gene is TRBD2 (6 bases). The germline CDR1 and CDR2 sequences are MNHNS and SASEGT. This CDR3 is built from 15 residues. Trimming left V 4 bases short and J 2 bases short, with 12 bases between. The CDR3 spells CASSVERAAYNEQFF. The CDR3 nucleotides are TGTGCCAGCAGTGTTGAGCGGGCTGCCTACAATGAGCAGTTCTTC.

V is TRBV6-1 and J is TRBJ1-2; 8 positions agree with TRBD1. Germline-derived CDR1 and CDR2 are MNHNS and SASEGT. The V and J ends lost 4 bases and 6 bases, in that order; junction bases with no gene match: 1. This CDR3 has 12 amino acids. The CDR3 sequence is CASSGTGNGYTF. DNA for the CDR3: TGTGCCAGCAGTGGGACAGGGAATGGCTACACCTTC.

This clone was seen more than once but under ten times. The V and J genes are TRBV9 and TRBJ1-3, with D uncertain. The V end lost 3 bases, the J end lost 0 bases, and 13 bases lay between the germline ends. CDR1 and CDR2 (germline): SGDLS, YYNGEE. The CDR3 is 16 amino acids. In DNA, the CDR3 is TGTGCCAGCAGCGCCTCCGGGCGGACCTCTGGAAACACCATATATTTT. Its protein is CASSASGRTSGNTIYF.

The chain joins TRBV23-1 to TRBJ2-7, with 9 bases matching TRBD2. TRBV23-1 is sorted into the ORF group, with uncertain function. The CDR3 contains 15 residues. V shed 4 bases, J shed 1 base, and the junction held 5 bases outside the gene matches. The DNA of the CDR3 is TGCGCCAGCAGTCGCACTACTAGCGGGTCCTACGAGCAGTACTTC. Amino acids: CASSRTTSGSYEQYF.

The CDR3 protein is CASSPGGAQGNTIYF. In DNA form, the CDR3 reads TGTGCCAGCAGCCCGGGGGGGGCGCAAGGAAACACCATATATTTT. The chain links TRBV28 to TRBJ1-3, with D maybe TRBD1 (6 bases). CDR1 and CDR2 (germline): MDHEN, SYDVKM. V lost 6 bases to trimming and J lost 4 bases, with 16 bases between them. This CDR3 contains 15 residues. Combining the CDR3 with reference TRBV28 and TRBJ1-3 gives the whole variable domain DVKVTQSSRYLVKRTGEKVFLECVQDMDHENMFWYRQDPGLGLRLIYFSYDVKMKEKGDIPEGYSVSREKKERFSLILESASTNQTSMYLCASSPGGAQGNTIYFGEGSWLTVV.

In its sample, this clone was seen once. The chain has TRBV29-1 and TRBJ2-7, with D perhaps matching TRBD2 (7 bases). V was clipped by 6 bases and J by 5 bases, with 20 bases between them. CDR1 is SQVTM, CDR2 ANQGSEA, per germline. There are 14 residues in the CDR3. The chain's CDR3 is CSVRIGGGPHEQYF. As DNA, the CDR3 is TGCAGCGTCCGCATTGGGGGGGGGCCCCACGAGCAGTACTTC.

This clone has more than one count but fewer than ten. V gene TRBV7-2 combines with J gene TRBJ2-3; no definite D call. V was pared by 3 bases and J by 6 bases, with 7 bases between. This CDR3 is 12 amino acids long. The germline V gene has CDR1 SGHTA and CDR2 FQGNSA. In nucleotides, the CDR3 is TGTGCCAGCAGCTTCGCAAGGGATACGCAGTATTTT. Protein product: CASSFARDTQYF.

CDR3 nucleotides: TGTGCCACCCGGGACAGGGGTACAGATACGCAGTATTTT. Encoded protein: CATRDRGTDTQYF. The V and J genes are TRBV19 and TRBJ2-3, with TRBD1 identical over 10 bases. Germline V CDR1 and CDR2: LNHDA, SQIVND (reference sequence). The CDR3 covers 13 residues. Trimming cost V 10 bases and J 3 bases; bases outside gene matches: 4.

The chain uses TRBV19 and TRBJ1-5; no definite D call. The CDR3 sequence is 14 residues long. Trimming removed 3 bases at V and 4 bases at J, with 10 bases between. Germline values: CDR1 LNHDA, CDR2 SQIVND (reference sequence). CDR3 loop: CASSMGRTNQPQHF. The CDR3 DNA sequence: TGTGCCAGTAGTATGGGCAGAACTAATCAGCCCCAGCATTTT.

This clone was detected only a few times. CDR3 DNA sequence: TGCGCCAGCAGCTTGTCGGGGAGGTGGGGTGAGACCCAGTACTTC. Its protein product is CASSLSGRWGETQYF. The genes are TRBV5-1 and TRBJ2-5; D perhaps matches TRBD2 (6 bases). The V gene lost 1 base and the J gene lost 5 bases, with 15 bases spanning the gap. The CDR3 runs to 15 residues. Germline lookup yields CDR1 SGHRS and CDR2 YFSETQ.

The chain carries TRBV18 and TRBJ2-5; 8 bases are shared with TRBD1. CDR3 length: 16 residues. The V gene end was trimmed by 2 bases and the J gene end by 4 bases; junction bases not matched to a gene: 9. The germline gives CDR1 KGHSH, CDR2 LQKENI. In nucleotides, the CDR3 is TGTGCCAGCTCACCAGCAGCCCGGGACAGGACAGAGACCCAGTACTTC. Translation gives CASSPAARDRTETQYF.

This chain uses TRBV7-2 with TRBJ1-2; the match to TRBD1 covers 9 bases. Germline loops: CDR1 SGHTA, CDR2 FQGNSA. V lost 5 bases, J lost 2 bases, and 3 bases stayed unmatched. CDR3 size: 14 residues. The CDR3 nucleotides are TGTGCCAGCAGCCCTGACAGGGGGAACTATGGCTACACCTTC. This sequence encodes CASSPDRGNYGYTF. The full variable domain, its missing parts supplied by reference TRBV7-2 and TRBJ1-2, is GAGVSQSPSNKVTEKGKDVELRCDPISGHTALYWYRQSLGQGLEFLIYFQGNSAPDKSGLPSDRFSAERTGGSVSTLTIQRTQQEDSAVYLCASSPDRGNYGYTFGSGTRLTVV.

V usage is TRBV11-2 and J usage is TRBJ2-5; TRBD1 matches at 8 bases. The V gene's germline CDR1 is SGHAT and CDR2 FQNNGV. V dropped 0 bases and J dropped 5; count of bases not matched to a gene: 8. This CDR3 is built from 16 residues. CDR3 coding DNA: TGTGCCAGCAGCTTAGATTGGACAGGGTCGGGCGAGACCCAGTACTTC. Its protein is CASSLDWTGSGETQYF.

The chain combines TRBV10-3 with TRBJ2-3, with unresolved D. The length of the CDR3 is 19 residues. Germline CDR1 is ENHRY and CDR2 is SYGVKD. The V and J ends lost 0 bases and 1 base respectively, with 20 bases between them. The DNA for the CDR3 is TGTGCCATCAGTGAGTCGTGGGAAGGGAAGCCCTTCCGCACAGATACGCAGTATTTT. Translated, it gives CAISESWEGKPFRTDTQYF.

The chain employs TRBV7-3 and TRBJ1-3; D might be TRBD1 (6 bases). The CDR3 has 15 residues. V dropped 3 bases and J dropped 4 bases, with 13 bases sitting between them. Per germline, CDR1 SGHTA and CDR2 FQGTGA. The CDR3 reads CASSFHGTPGNTIYF. The CDR3 region has the DNA TGTGCCAGCAGCTTTCACGGGACACCCGGAAACACCATATATTTT.

The chain has TRBV6-5 and TRBJ1-2, with no clear D. V lost 5 bases and J 4 bases, leaving 11 bases between the germline ends. The CDR3 consists of 13 residues. Germline CDR1 and CDR2: MNHEY and SVGAGI. The CDR3 sequence is CASSEKEFYGYTF. In DNA, the CDR3 is TGTGCCAGCAGTGAAAAGGAATTCTATGGCTACACCTTC.

This clone was seen only a few times. The V and J genes are TRBV2 and TRBJ2-7; D not certain. V gave up 4 bases and J gave up 9 bases, with 13 bases separating them. The length of the CDR3 is 12 residues. Germline CDR1 is SNHLY and CDR2 is FYNNEI. The CDR3 region has the DNA TGTGCCAGCAGTGGAGGTCAACAGAGGCAGTACTTC. Translated: CASSGGQQRQYF. Full variable domain (missing parts from reference TRBV2 and TRBJ2-7): EPEVTQTPSHQVTQMGQEVILRCVPISNHLYFYWYRQILGQKVEFLVSFYNNEISEKSEIFDDQFSVERPDGSNFTLKIRSTKLEDSAMYFCASSGGQQRQYFGPGTRLTVT.

The gene calls are TRBV5-6 and TRBJ2-3; TRBD2 aligns across 8 bases. Germline CDR1 SGHDT, CDR2 YYEEEE. V shed 6 bases, J shed 6 bases, and the junction held 12 bases outside the gene matches. This CDR3 spans 15 amino acids. The CDR3 region is CASTISGRMGDTQYF. In nucleotides, the CDR3 is TGTGCCAGCACCATCAGCGGGAGAATGGGGGATACGCAGTATTTT.

CDR3 sequence: CASSLGTGRQFF. DNA for the CDR3: TGTGCCAGCAGCTTAGGTACAGGGAGACAGTTCTTC. The chain employs TRBV7-9 and TRBJ2-1, with D tentatively TRBD1 (6 bases). The CDR3 consists of 12 residues. V dropped 1 base and J dropped 13 bases, with 11 bases sitting between them. Germline CDR1 and CDR2: SEHNR and FQNEAQ (reference sequence).

The genes are TRBV2 and TRBJ2-3; TRBD1 might be the D (7 bases). Trimming pared 1 base from V and 1 base from J, leaving 9 bases between. This CDR3 region has 15 residues. Germline CDR1 and CDR2: SNHLY and FYNNEI. CDR3 sequence (DNA): TGTGCCAGCAGTGAAGTCAGGGGGGGCACAGATACGCAGTATTTT. It specifies CASSEVRGGTDTQYF.

The chain couples TRBV4-3 to TRBJ1-6; D remains unclear. The CDR3 runs 14 residues. The ends were cut back, 0 bases at V and 14 bases at J, with 14 bases in the middle. CDR1 and CDR2 from the germline V gene are LGHNA and YSLEER. CDR3 DNA sequence: TGCGCCAGCAGCCAAGATCATGTGGTGGCGGCCCTCCACTTT. Its translation is CASSQDHVVAALHF.

The rearrangement links TRBV7-3 to TRBJ2-1; a possible D gene is TRBD2 (5 bases). CDR1 is SGHTA and CDR2 is FQGTGA in the germline V gene. V lost 1 base, J lost 6 bases, and 10 bases lay in between. CDR3 length: 14 amino acids. CDR3 nucleotides: TGTGCCAGCAGCTTAATAGGGAGTGTCAATGAGCAGTTCTTC. This codes for CASSLIGSVNEQFF.

The chain is built from TRBV6-1 and TRBJ1-1; no clear D gene. This CDR3 comprises 13 residues. Trimming left V 6 bases short and J 4 bases short, with 12 bases between. CDR1 MNHNS and CDR2 SASEGT come from the germline V gene. CDR3 loop: CASRVPGVTEAFF. CDR3 in DNA: TGTGCCAGCAGAGTTCCGGGTGTCACTGAAGCTTTCTTT.

Written as DNA, the CDR3 is TGTGCCAGCAGCCCCCCCCCGACAGGGTTTGACACTGAAGCTTTCTTT. Residues: CASSPPPTGFDTEAFF. The V call is TRBV11-2, the J call TRBJ1-1; 7 bases agree with TRBD1. The CDR3 is 16 amino acids. Per the germline V gene, CDR1 is SGHAT and CDR2 is FQNNGV. Losses at the gene ends were 5 bases for V and 3 bases for J; bases not matched to a gene: 12.

The V and J genes are TRBV18 and TRBJ2-3, with D possibly matching TRBD2 (6 bases). V lost 6 bases, J lost 5 bases, and 9 bases lay in between. CDR3 size: 12 residues. CDR1 KGHSH and CDR2 LQKENI come from the germline V gene. The CDR3: CASSPGGDTQYF. The CDR3 DNA reads TGTGCCAGCTCCCCCGGGGGAGATACGCAGTATTTT.

This clone was observed a few times. Other DNA sequences of this sample code for an identical CDR3. The chain carries TRBV7-8 and TRBJ1-3, with 7 bases aligning to TRBD1. Germline V gives CDR1 SGHVS, CDR2 FQNEAQ. This CDR3 has 16 residues. Trimming at V came to 3 bases and at J to 0 bases, leaving 5 bases not matched to a gene. The chain's CDR3 is CASSFGDSSSGNTIYF. The CDR3 DNA follows: TGTGCCAGCAGCTTTGGGGACAGCAGCTCTGGAAACACCATATATTTT.